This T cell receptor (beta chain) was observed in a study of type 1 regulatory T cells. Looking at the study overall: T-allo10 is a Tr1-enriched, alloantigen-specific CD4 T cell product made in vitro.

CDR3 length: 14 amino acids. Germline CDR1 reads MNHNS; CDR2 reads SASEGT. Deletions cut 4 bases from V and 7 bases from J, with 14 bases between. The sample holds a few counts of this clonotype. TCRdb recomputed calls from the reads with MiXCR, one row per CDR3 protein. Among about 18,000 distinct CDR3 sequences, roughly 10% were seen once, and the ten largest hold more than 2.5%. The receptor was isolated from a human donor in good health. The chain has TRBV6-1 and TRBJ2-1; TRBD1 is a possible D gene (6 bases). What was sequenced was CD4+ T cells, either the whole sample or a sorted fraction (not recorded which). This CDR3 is CASSGGTRLNEQFF. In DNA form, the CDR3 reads TGTGCCAGCAGTGGGGGGACAAGACTAAATGAGCAGTTCTTC.